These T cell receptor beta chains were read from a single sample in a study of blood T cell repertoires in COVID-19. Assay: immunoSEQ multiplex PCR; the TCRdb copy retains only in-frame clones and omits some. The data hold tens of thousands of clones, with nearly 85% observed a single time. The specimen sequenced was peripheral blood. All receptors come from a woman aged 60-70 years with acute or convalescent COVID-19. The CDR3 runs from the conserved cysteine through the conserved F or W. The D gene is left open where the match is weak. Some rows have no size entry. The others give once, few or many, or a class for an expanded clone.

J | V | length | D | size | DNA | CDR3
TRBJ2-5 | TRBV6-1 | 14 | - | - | TGTGCCAGCAGTGAATACGGAGGGGATGAGACCCAGTACTTC | CASSEYGGDETQYF
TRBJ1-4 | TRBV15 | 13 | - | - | TGTGCCACCAGCAGAGATATGTCGCGGATACTGTTTTTT | CATSRDMSRILFF
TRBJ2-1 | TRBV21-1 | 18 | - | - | TGTGCCAGCAGCACGCCTGGGGCCACCCTGAGCTCCTACAATGAGCAGTTCTTC | CASSTPGATLSSYNEQFF
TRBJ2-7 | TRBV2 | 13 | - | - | TGTGCCACGGGACACCCCCGAAGGTACGAGCAGTACTTC | CATGHPRRYEQYF
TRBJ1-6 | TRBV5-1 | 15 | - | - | TGCGCCAGCAGCTTGGTGGCGGGGACCAATTCACCCCTCCACTTT | CASSLVAGTNSPLHF
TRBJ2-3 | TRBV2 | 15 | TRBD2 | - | TGTGCCAGCAGTGACCAGCGGGGGGGCCGTGATACGCAGTATTTT | CASSDQRGGRDTQYF
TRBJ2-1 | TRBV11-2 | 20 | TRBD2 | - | TGTGCCAGCAGCTCAGAGCGGGGGACTAGCGGGAGGGCATCTTACAATGAGCAGTTCTTC | CASSSERGTSGRASYNEQFF
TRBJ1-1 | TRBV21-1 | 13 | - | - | TGTGCCAGCAGTCGGACAGTAGACACTGAAGCTTTCTTT | CASSRTVDTEAFF
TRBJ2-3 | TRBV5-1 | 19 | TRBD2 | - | TGCGCCAGCAGCTTGTTGACCGATTCTAGCGGAGCTAGCACAGATACGCAGTATTTT | CASSLLTDSSGASTDTQYF
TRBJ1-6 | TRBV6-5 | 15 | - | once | TGTGCCAGCTGTCTATTGTCGGAACCGGGTTCACCCCTCCACTTT | CASCLLSEPGSPLHF
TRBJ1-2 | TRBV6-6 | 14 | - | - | TGTGCCAGCAGTACTGGCCACTATAACTATGGCTACACCTTC | CASSTGHYNYGYTF
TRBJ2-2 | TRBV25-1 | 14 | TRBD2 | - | TGTGCCAGCAGCGTTACTAGCGATACCGGGGAGCTGTTTTTT | CASSVTSDTGELFF
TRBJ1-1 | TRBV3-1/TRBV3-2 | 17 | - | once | TGTGCCAGCAGCCAAGATAGGCTGAGACGCGGGAACACTGAAGCTTTCTTT | CASSQDRLRRGNTEAFF
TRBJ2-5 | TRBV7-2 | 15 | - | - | TGTGCCAGCAGCACGGCTGGCGGCTTTCAAGAGACCCAGTACTTC | CASSTAGGFQETQYF
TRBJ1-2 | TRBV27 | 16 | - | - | TGTGCCAGCACACCCATCAGCACAGGGACCAACTATGGCTACACCTTC | CASTPISTGTNYGYTF
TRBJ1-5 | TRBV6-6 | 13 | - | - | TGTGCCAGCAGTGCAGGGTCCAATCAGCCCCAGCATTTT | CASSAGSNQPQHF